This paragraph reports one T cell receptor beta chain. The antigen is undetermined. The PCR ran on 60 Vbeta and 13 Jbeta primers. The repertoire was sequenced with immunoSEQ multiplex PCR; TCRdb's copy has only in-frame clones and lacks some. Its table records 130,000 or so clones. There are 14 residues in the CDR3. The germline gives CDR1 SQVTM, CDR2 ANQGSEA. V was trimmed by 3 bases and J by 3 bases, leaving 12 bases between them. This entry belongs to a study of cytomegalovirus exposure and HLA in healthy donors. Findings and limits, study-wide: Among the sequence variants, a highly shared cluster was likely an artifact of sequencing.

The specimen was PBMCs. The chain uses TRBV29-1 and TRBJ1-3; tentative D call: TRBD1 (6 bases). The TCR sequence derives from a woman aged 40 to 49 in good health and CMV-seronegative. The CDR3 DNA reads TGCAGCGTTGATGGGGGGGCGAGTGGAAACACCATATATTTT. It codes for CSVDGGASGNTIYF.